This T cell receptor (beta chain) was identified during a study of T-cell reconstitution after alpha-beta-depleted transplantation in children. Study conclusions and caveats: The study traced high day-60 TCRbeta diversity in some patients to surviving recipient T cells and thymic progenitors.

To note about this clonotype: Its target is unknown.

There are 14 residues in the CDR3. Germline lookup yields CDR1 SGHTA and CDR2 FQGTGA. The V and J ends lost 1 base and 7 bases, in that order; junction bases with no gene match: 7. The authors prepared the TCRbeta library with unique molecular identifiers. TCRdb fed the PCR reads into MiXCR, producing one record per CDR3 protein. In the table there are hundreds of thousands of distinct CDR3 sequences, 10% to 15% of which are singletons. This receptor was obtained from a male patient between 10 and 17 years old who had a stem cell transplant for acute myeloid leukemia, so the T cells may come from the graft donor. V usage is TRBV7-3 and J usage is TRBJ2-7, with 7 bases identical to TRBD2. This material consisted of PBMCs, mostly from graft donor cells, taken 360 days after TCRalphabeta/CD19-depleted stem cell transplant. In nucleotides, the CDR3 is TGTGCCAGCAGCTTAAGCGGGAGATCGGGAGAGCAGTACTTC. Encoded protein: CASSLSGRSGEQYF.